The 17 T cell receptor beta chains below come from one sample, sequenced in a study of blood T cell repertoires in COVID-19. Sequenced by immunoSEQ multiplex PCR; TCRdb stores in-frame clones only, minus some. Altogether 300,000 or so clones are present, around four fifths being singletons, with the ten largest covering around 4.2%. Sequenced: peripheral blood. The receptor source for this set is a woman aged 45-59 years with active or convalescent COVID-19.

The V and J genes are TRBV7-9 and TRBJ2-7; TRBD2 matches at 9 bases. Germline V gives CDR1 SEHNR, CDR2 FQNEAQ (reference sequence). This CDR3 spans 14 amino acids. Trimming took 6 bases from V and 5 from J; bases not matched to a gene: 8. CDR3 amino acids: CASSGSGSYNEQYF. CDR3 bases: TGTGCCAGCAGTGGTAGCGGGAGTTACAACGAGCAGTACTTC.

V gene TRBV4-2 combines with J gene TRBJ1-3; unclear D gene. Trimming shortened V by 4 bases and J by 1 base, and 14 bases separated the two germline ends. Germline CDR1 is LGHNA and CDR2 is YNFKEQ. The CDR3 runs to 16 residues. DNA of the CDR3: TGTGCCAGCAGCCCCTATTCCGGGGATTCTGGAAACACCATATATTTT. It encodes CASSPYSGDSGNTIYF.

The genes are TRBV11-2 and TRBJ2-3; a possible D gene is TRBD1 (5 bases). In germline, CDR1 is SGHAT, CDR2 FQNNGV. CDR3 length: 16 residues. V was pared by 2 bases and J by 3 bases, with 15 bases between. The CDR3 region is CASSLWGPVRTDTQYF. The CDR3 nucleotides read TGTGCCAGCAGCTTATGGGGCCCAGTTCGGACAGATACGCAGTATTTT. The complete variable domain, with remaining parts taken from reference TRBV11-2 and TRBJ2-3, reads EAGVAQSPRYKIIEKRQSVAFWCNPISGHATLYWYQQILGQGPKLLIQFQNNGVVDDSQLPKDRFSAERLKGVDSTLKIQPAKLEDSAVYLCASSLWGPVRTDTQYFGPGTRLTVL.

The chain links TRBV5-5 to TRBJ1-1; D gene ambiguous. V was pared by 0 bases and J by 2 bases, with 8 bases between. CDR1 is SGHKS, CDR2 YYEKEE, per germline (reference sequence). The CDR3 totals 14 residues. CDR3 nucleotides: TGTGCCAGCAGCTTGGTTTTCTCTAACACTGAAGCTTTCTTT. Translated: CASSLVFSNTEAFF. Full variable domain (outside the CDR3, taken from reference TRBV5-5 and TRBJ1-1): DAGVTQSPTHLIKTRGQQVTLRCSPISGHKSVSWYQQVLGQGPQFIFQYYEKEERGRGNFPDRFSARQFPNYSSELNVNALLLGDSALYLCASSLVFSNTEAFFGQGTRLTVV.

This clone has only a few counts. The chain couples TRBV10-3 to TRBJ2-5; 9 bases map to TRBD1. The CDR3 spans 15 residues. V lost 5 bases to trimming and J lost 5 bases; unmatched junction nucleotides: 9. The germline V gene encodes CDR1 ENHRY and CDR2 SYGVKD. CDR3 DNA sequence: TGTGCCATCAGTTTGTACCGGACAGGGGCGGAGACCCAGTACTTC. Amino acid sequence: CAISLYRTGAETQYF.

The chain is built from TRBV19 and TRBJ2-7; 12 positions match TRBD1. J was trimmed by 4 bases and V by 5 bases; bases with no gene match: 9. Germline assignment: CDR1 LNHDA and CDR2 SQIVND (reference sequence). The CDR3 has 16 residues. Here the CDR3 DNA reads TGTGCCAGTAGTGTCATACCGGGACAGGGGGCATACGAGCAGTACTTC. As protein: CASSVIPGQGAYEQYF. The entire variable domain, with the rest obtained from reference TRBV19 and TRBJ2-7, is as follows: DGGITQSPKYLFRKEGQNVTLSCEQNLNHDAMYWYRQDPGQGLRLIYYSQIVNDFQKGDIAEGYSVSREKKESFPLTVTSAQKNPTAFYLCASSVIPGQGAYEQYFGPGTRLTVT.

The chain is built from TRBV6-5 and TRBJ1-1; unclear D gene. Germline V gene lookup returns CDR1 MNHEY and CDR2 SVGAGI. The CDR3 extends over 13 amino acids. Trimming pared 6 bases from V and 8 bases from J, leaving 16 bases between. CDR3 amino acids: CASSLRRSQEAFF. As DNA, the CDR3 is TGTGCCAGCAGCCTCCGGCGGTCTCAAGAAGCTTTCTTT.

The J gene is TRBJ2-1, the V gene TRBV11-2, with 9 bases fitting TRBD2. CDR3 length: 16 amino acids. The V gene's germline CDR1 is SGHAT and CDR2 FQNNGV. J gave up 2 bases and V 0 bases, and 2 bases lay outside the gene matches. CDR3 sequence: CASSLEIAGAYNEQFF. For the CDR3, the DNA is TGTGCCAGCAGCTTAGAGATAGCGGGGGCCTACAATGAGCAGTTCTTC. The full variable domain, rest sourced from reference TRBV11-2 and TRBJ2-1, is EAGVAQSPRYKIIEKRQSVAFWCNPISGHATLYWYQQILGQGPKLLIQFQNNGVVDDSQLPKDRFSAERLKGVDSTLKIQPAKLEDSAVYLCASSLEIAGAYNEQFFGPGTRLTVL.

The genes are TRBV28 and TRBJ1-1; 9 nucleotides align to TRBD1. V was clipped by 4 bases and J by 0 bases; unmatched bases: 3. This CDR3 has 15 residues. CDR1 is MDHEN, CDR2 SYDVKM, per germline. CDR3 sequence (DNA): TGTGCCAGCAGTTGGACAGGGGCAATGAACACTGAAGCTTTCTTT. Amino acid sequence: CASSWTGAMNTEAFF. Variable domain in full (rest from reference TRBV28 and TRBJ1-1): DVKVTQSSRYLVKRTGEKVFLECVQDMDHENMFWYRQDPGLGLRLIYFSYDVKMKEKGDIPEGYSVSREKKERFSLILESASTNQTSMYLCASSWTGAMNTEAFFGQGTRLTVV.

The chain carries TRBV11-2 and TRBJ2-7; TRBD1 is a possible D gene (6 bases). The CDR3 spans 15 residues. V was clipped by 0 bases and J by 4 bases, with 13 bases between them. The germline V gene has CDR1 SGHAT and CDR2 FQNNGV. This chain's CDR3 is CASSLDRTDMYEQYF. The CDR3, as DNA: TGTGCCAGCAGCTTAGACCGGACAGACATGTACGAGCAGTACTTC.

This clone has only a few counts. Sequence at one end of the junction differs from germline and may be a read error. This CDR3 reads CASSLGTSSHNSPLHF. DNA of the CDR3: TGTGCCAGCAGCTTAGGAACTTCCTCCCATAATTCACCCCTCCACTTT. The chain has TRBV7-8 and TRBJ1-6, with D hard to call. Germline loops: CDR1 SGHVS, CDR2 FQNEAQ. The CDR3 has 16 residues.

V usage is TRBV3-1 (or the pseudogene TRBV3-2) and J usage is TRBJ2-2; D is ambiguous. The CDR3 is 14 residues long. Per germline, CDR1 LGHDT and CDR2 YNNKEL (reference sequence). V was trimmed by 4 bases and J by 0 bases, leaving 6 bases between them. CDR3 in amino acids: CASSPYANTGELFF. In DNA form, the CDR3 reads TGTGCCAGCAGCCCCTACGCGAACACCGGGGAGCTGTTTTTT.

This clone was counted between two and nine times. The rearrangement uses TRBV2 and TRBJ2-3; D remains ambiguous. Trimming stripped 6 bases from V and 6 bases from J, with 10 bases between. This CDR3 has 12 residues. Germline V gene lookup returns CDR1 SNHLY and CDR2 FYNNEI. The CDR3 loop reads CASREDDDTQYF. In DNA form, the CDR3 reads TGTGCCAGCAGAGAGGATGACGATACGCAGTATTTT.

This chain joins TRBV3-1 (or the pseudogene TRBV3-2) and TRBJ2-1; 11 positions match TRBD2. Per germline, CDR1 LGHDT and CDR2 YNNKEL (reference sequence). The CDR3 extends over 15 amino acids. The junction had 7 bases not matched to a gene; V was cut back by 6 bases and J by 6 bases. CDR3 in amino acids: CASSELAGASNEQFF. In nucleotides, the CDR3 is TGTGCCAGCAGTGAACTAGCGGGAGCCTCCAATGAGCAGTTCTTC.

The gene calls are TRBV29-1 and TRBJ1-3, with D unclear. CDR3 length: 11 residues. CDR1 and CDR2 from the germline V gene are SQVTM and ANQGSEA. V was cut by 7 bases and J by 10 bases, with 14 bases left in between. The CDR3 sequence is CSGRSGETIYF. CDR3 nucleotides: TGCAGCGGACGGTCCGGGGAGACCATATATTTT.

The rearrangement links TRBV19 to TRBJ1-5; D remains unclear. The ends were cut back, 2 bases at V and 5 bases at J, with 7 bases in the middle. The CDR3 covers 13 residues. Germline V gene data show CDR1 as LNHDA and CDR2 as SQIVND (reference sequence). As DNA, the CDR3 is TGTGCCAGTAGTATACTCGGGGATCAGCCCCAGCATTTT. It codes for CASSILGDQPQHF.

V is TRBV6-5 and J is TRBJ1-3, with 7 bases matching TRBD1. With V trimmed by 6 bases and J by 2 bases, 7 bases remained unmatched. CDR1 and CDR2 (germline): MNHEY, SVGAGI. The CDR3 runs 15 residues. The CDR3 region is CASRDPDRAGNTIYF. The CDR3 DNA reads TGTGCCAGCAGGGACCCCGACAGGGCTGGAAACACCATATATTTT.